One and the same sample provided the 10 T cell receptor beta chains below, sequenced in a study of T cell responses to AZD1222 COVID-19 vaccine (dated by TCRdb to the early 2020s). Libraries came from the immunoSEQ multiplex PCR assay. The table was pulled from immuneACCESS by TCRdb, which kept in-frame rearrangements only. Such tables lose some clones; where checked, under half of the loss comes from unresolved V genes, and the rest has no known cause. In all, the sample holds 90,000 or so clones, and over 75% of those were seen once. In total, the top ten clones hold roughly 5% of the sample. The time point tag for this specimen amounts to: about 28 days (+/-7) after the second vaccine dose. The starting material was peripheral blood, obtained 28 days after the second AZD1222 dose. These receptors originate from an adult who received the AZD1222 COVID-19 vaccine.

V gene TRBV15 combines with J gene TRBJ1-4, with D maybe TRBD1 (5 bases). Germline V lookup: CDR1 LNHNV, CDR2 YYDKDF (reference sequence). V was shortened by 5 bases and J by 5 bases, with 9 bases between the two germline ends. This CDR3 spans 13 amino acids. The CDR3 sequence is CATSGGLNEKLFF. The CDR3 DNA sequence: TGTGCCACCAGCGGGGGTCTCAATGAAAAACTGTTTTTT.

This chain connects TRBV3-1 (or the pseudogene TRBV3-2) to TRBJ1-6; no clear D. The CDR3 spans 13 residues. The V gene lost 1 base and the J gene lost 6 bases, with 4 bases spanning the gap. Germline CDR1 and CDR2: LGHDT and YNNKEL (reference sequence). The CDR3 bases are TGTGCCAGCAGCCAAGTACCTAATTCACCCCTCCACTTT. Amino acids: CASSQVPNSPLHF.

The chain employs TRBV6-1 and TRBJ1-4; D remains unclear. This CDR3 has 18 amino acids. Trimming pared 0 bases from V and 2 bases from J, leaving 16 bases between. Germline V gene sequence: CDR1 MNHNS, CDR2 SASEGT. The CDR3 reads CASSEALPSRFTNEKLFF. Written as DNA, the CDR3 is TGTGCCAGCAGTGAAGCGCTGCCGAGCCGATTTACTAATGAAAAACTGTTTTTT.

The J gene is TRBJ1-5, the V gene TRBV3-1 (or the pseudogene TRBV3-2); D remains unclear. Germline CDR1 LGHDT, CDR2 YNNKEL (reference sequence). The length of the CDR3 is 15 residues. V lost 1 base, J lost 8 bases, and 15 bases lay in between. The CDR3 coding sequence is TGTGCCAGCAGCCAAGGGACGAATAGGTTGGAGCCCCAGCATTTT. Its protein is CASSQGTNRLEPQHF.

This clone is a singleton in its sample. The CDR3 region has the DNA TGCAGTGCTAGTAAAAGCGGGGGGGTCGACGAGCAGTACTTC. It is translated as CSASKSGGVDEQYF. The chain links TRBV20-1 to TRBJ2-7; TRBD2 agrees at 10 bases. Germline V gene lookup returns CDR1 DFQATT and CDR2 SNEGSKA (reference sequence). The J segment lost 5 bases and the V segment lost 3 bases, leaving 7 bases of the junction unmatched. CDR3 length: 14 residues.

The gene calls are TRBV19 and TRBJ1-1, with a possible D match to TRBD1 (5 bases). The germline V gene has CDR1 LNHDA and CDR2 SQIVND (reference sequence). V lost 0 bases to trimming and J lost 4 bases, with 12 bases between them. The CDR3 extends over 15 amino acids. DNA for the CDR3: TGTGCCAGTAGTATAGACGCGGGGCTAAGCACTGAAGCTTTCTTT. This codes for CASSIDAGLSTEAFF.

The chain couples TRBV7-9 to TRBJ2-7, with a possible D match to TRBD1 (6 bases). V was trimmed by 5 bases and J by 3 bases, leaving 17 bases between them. The CDR3 is 15 residues long. Germline V gives CDR1 SEHNR, CDR2 FQNEAQ (reference sequence). CDR3 region: CASSRQGHQGYEQYF. Here the CDR3 DNA reads TGTGCCAGCAGCCGCCAGGGACACCAAGGCTACGAGCAGTACTTC.

The chain couples TRBV7-8 to TRBJ1-4, with 9 bases lining up with TRBD1. Germline V gene sequence: CDR1 SGHVS, CDR2 FQNEAQ. This CDR3 has 14 residues. The trim removed 4 bases at V and 6 bases at J, leaving 3 bases unmatched. In DNA, the CDR3 is TGTGCCAGCAGCTCCGGGACAGGGCATGAAAAACTGTTTTTT. Protein sequence: CASSSGTGHEKLFF.

This clone was seen repeatedly, ten times or more. The chain employs TRBV19 and TRBJ1-2, with D hard to call. V lost 4 bases and J 8 bases, leaving 14 bases between the germline ends. In germline, CDR1 is LNHDA, CDR2 SQIVND (reference sequence). The CDR3 consists of 13 residues. This chain's CDR3 is CASSRQLLRGYTF. DNA of the CDR3: TGTGCCAGTAGTAGGCAGCTGTTGAGGGGCTACACCTTC.

The V gene is TRBV28, the J gene TRBJ1-5, with 7 bases aligning to TRBD1. V dropped 4 bases and J dropped 1; count of bases not matched to a gene: 10. Germline values: CDR1 MDHEN, CDR2 SYDVKM. The CDR3 spans 17 residues. CDR3 in amino acids: CASSWTGIGSSNQPQHF. CDR3 DNA sequence: TGTGCCAGCAGTTGGACAGGTATCGGTTCGAGCAATCAGCCCCAGCATTTT.